This T cell receptor (beta chain) was found in a study of CD8 T cell repertoires and HIV-1 epitope variants. About the study: Twenty-five autologous and known Gag and Nef epitope variant peptides each stimulated T cells separately. Controls included no peptide, Ebola AY9 epitope, and a CMV, EBV, flu pool. Whole-study findings and limits: Eight to ten TCR beta clonotypes were antigen-specific, six apparently recognizing autologous or escape variants.

Trimming took 3 bases from V and 3 from J, leaving 13 bases between them. Germline CDR1 and CDR2: SGDLS and YYNGEE. This CDR3 has 15 amino acids. On the immunoSEQ platform, TCR beta CDR3s were sequenced at survey depth. Using immunoSEQ multiplex PCR, the repertoire was profiled, and TCRdb retains in-frame clones only, with some absent. This table has 4,500 to 6,500 clones, 50% to 75% appearing once. For this clone: Antigen unknown.

The sequencing sample was made of cultured CD8+ T cells derived from PBMCs. The chain combines TRBV9 with TRBJ1-5, with no clear D. The source of this sequence is a male donor with HIV. CDR3 nucleotides: TGTGCCAGCAGCGCCCGAGGGAGTCTCAATCAGCCCCAGCATTTT. Translating gives CASSARGSLNQPQHF. Using reference TRBV9 and TRBJ1-5 for the parts outside the CDR3, the full variable domain is DSGVTQTPKHLITATGQRVTLRCSPRSGDLSVYWYQQSLDQGLQFLIQYYNGEERAKGNILERFSAQQFPDLHSELNLSSLELGDSALYFCASSARGSLNQPQHFGDGTRLSIL.